This T cell receptor beta chain was documented in a study of T-cell memory formation after mild COVID-19. Overall study findings and caveats: SARS-CoV-2 specificity was not confirmed for second-wave clones peaking on day 37.

This clonotype was seen a few times. No antigen is known for it. Germline V lookup: CDR1 MNHEY, CDR2 SVGAGI. The J segment lost 6 bases and the V segment lost 0 bases, leaving 7 bases of the junction unmatched. This CDR3 is built from 15 residues. MiXCR, applied by TCRdb to the 5' RACE reads, yields one record per CDR3 protein. The sample lists approximately 150,000 distinct CDR3 sequences, approximately 21% occurring once. This chain uses TRBV6-5 with TRBJ1-2; 7 bases align to TRBD1. The sample taken for sequencing was PBMCs or a T cell subset sorted from them (not recorded which). This clonotype originated in an adult woman who had mild COVID-19 (a few samples of this study predate the infection). Cell type and time point are not known. This CDR3 reads CASSYSPTGEDGYTF. The CDR3 DNA sequence: TGTGCCAGCAGTTACTCCCCTACAGGGGAGGATGGCTACACCTTC.